Shown below are 22 T cell receptor beta chains from a single sample sequenced in a study of beta chain features in type 1 diabetes. No antigens are known for them. Investigators reverse transcribed all isolated RNA, so they sequenced expressed TCRB transcripts. The repertoire was sequenced with immunoSEQ multiplex PCR; TCRdb's copy has only in-frame clones and lacks some. The sample includes under 200,000 clones, approximately 10% of them seen just once. Study-wide findings and caveats: Shorter TCRB CDR3s, moderately but significantly so, were found in Type 1 diabetes patients in all four CD4+ subsets.

Sequenced: central memory CD4+ T cells from blood. The receptors were gathered from a man aged 25-45 years with type 1 diabetes.

This clone was picked up a small number of times. The genes are TRBV4-1 and TRBJ2-5; 8 nucleotides agree with TRBD2. The CDR3 totals 15 residues. Germline CDR1 and CDR2: MGHRA and YSYEKL. The V gene end was trimmed by 3 bases and the J gene end by 5 bases; junction bases not matched to a gene: 8. As DNA, the CDR3 is TGCGCCAGCAGCCACTCAGCGGGAGTCGTTGAGACCCAGTACTTC. Its translation is CASSHSAGVVETQYF.

This clone has just a few counts. V and J are TRBV14 and TRBJ2-6, with 10 bases fitting TRBD1. V lost 4 bases, J lost 14 bases, and 5 bases stayed unmatched. Germline values: CDR1 SGHDN, CDR2 FVKESK. The CDR3 length is 13 residues. CDR3 protein: CASSRQGQGLLTF. The DNA for the CDR3 is TGTGCCAGCAGCCGCCAGGGACAGGGGCTCCTGACTTTC.

This clone has a handful of counts. The chain joins TRBV9 to TRBJ2-3; a weak D match, TRBD2 (6 bases). The germline gives CDR1 SGDLS, CDR2 YYNGEE. V gave up 0 bases and J gave up 1 base, with 9 bases separating them. The CDR3 runs to 15 residues. The CDR3 protein is CASSVASAGTDTQYF. The CDR3 DNA reads as TGTGCCAGCAGCGTAGCTAGCGCGGGCACAGATACGCAGTATTTT.

At least ten counts were recorded for this clone. This chain links TRBV7-9 with TRBJ2-1; 7 bases agree with TRBD1. Unmatched junction bases numbered 10, after V lost 4 bases and J lost 4 bases. The CDR3 has 16 residues. Germline CDR1 is SEHNR and CDR2 is FQNEAQ (reference sequence). CDR3 in amino acids: CASSSIPPGQYNEQFF. The CDR3 nucleotides read TGTGCCAGCAGCTCCATCCCTCCGGGACAGTACAATGAGCAGTTCTTC.

V gene TRBV19 combines with J gene TRBJ2-1, with a tentative D call TRBD1 (6 bases). The CDR3 has 15 residues. The V end was cut by 4 bases, the J end by 3 bases, with 13 bases between. Per germline, CDR1 LNHDA and CDR2 SQIVND (reference sequence). CDR3 in amino acids: CASSKTRTDYNEQFF. Written as DNA, the CDR3 is TGTGCCAGTAGTAAGACTCGGACAGACTACAATGAGCAGTTCTTC.

This clone has more than one count but fewer than ten. CDR3 sequence (DNA): TGTGCCAGTAAGCCGGACAGGGGGAGAGAGACCCAGTACTTC. Amino acids: CASKPDRGRETQYF. The chain combines TRBV19 with TRBJ2-5; TRBD1 matches at 10 bases. After removal of 7 bases from V and 4 bases from J, the junction contained 6 bases not matched to a gene. CDR1 is LNHDA and CDR2 is SQIVND in the germline V gene (reference sequence). This CDR3 region has 14 residues.

CDR3 protein: CASSPRGGLSNQPQHF. The CDR3 coding sequence is TGTGCCAGCAGCCCGAGGGGGGGACTCAGCAATCAGCCCCAGCATTTT. This chain joins TRBV6-6 and TRBJ1-5, with D possibly being TRBD1 (6 bases). The CDR3 covers 16 residues. V was pared by 6 bases and J by 1 base, with 16 bases between. The germline gives CDR1 MNHNY, CDR2 SVGAGI (reference sequence).

The CDR3, as DNA: TGTGCCAGTAACCACAGGGGGTCCTACGAGCAGTACTTC. It is translated as CASNHRGSYEQYF. The J gene is TRBJ2-7, the V gene TRBV19, with TRBD1 matching over 8 bases. CDR1 and CDR2 from the germline V gene are LNHDA and SQIVND (reference sequence). V was pared by 7 bases and J by 1 base, with 3 bases of the junction left unmatched. The CDR3 loop spans 13 amino acids.

This clone was counted between two and nine times. V is TRBV15 and J is TRBJ2-7, with 8 bases lining up with TRBD2. CDR3 length equals 14 residues. In germline, CDR1 is LNHNV, CDR2 YYDKDF (reference sequence). V shed 3 bases and J 2 bases; nucleotides not matched to a gene: 3. CDR3 nucleotide sequence: TGTGCCACCAGCAGTGGCGGGGGGCCCTACGAGCAGTACTTC. Residues: CATSSGGGPYEQYF.

Turning to this clone: The junction shows a germline mismatch at one end, possibly a read error. This CDR3 is CASSLSTGTDLVF. As DNA, the CDR3 is TGTGCCAGCAGCTTGTCGACCGGGACAGATCTGGTCTTC. V gene TRBV7-8 combines with J gene TRBJ2-1; 7 bases map to TRBD1. CDR1 and CDR2 from the germline V gene are SGHVS and FQNEAQ. The CDR3 contains 13 residues.

The chain uses TRBV7-3 and TRBJ2-3, with a tentative D call TRBD1 (5 bases). Per germline, CDR1 SGHTA and CDR2 FQGTGA. V was pared by 6 bases and J by 5 bases, with 9 bases between. This CDR3 has 12 residues. DNA for the CDR3: TGTGCCAGCAGTCCCCAGGGAGATACGCAGTATTTT. As protein: CASSPQGDTQYF.

This chain uses TRBV7-9 with TRBJ2-5; D may be TRBD1 (5 bases). The germline V gene encodes CDR1 SEHNR and CDR2 FQNEAQ (reference sequence). The CDR3 contains 14 residues. V lost 1 base, J lost 1 base, and 7 bases lay in between. The CDR3 is CASSLGQIQETQYF. The CDR3 coding sequence is TGTGCCAGCAGCTTAGGACAGATCCAAGAGACCCAGTACTTC.

In this sample, this clone turned up a few times. V usage is TRBV9 and J usage is TRBJ2-7; 8 bases map to TRBD1. This CDR3 spans 15 amino acids. The junction had 7 bases not matched to a gene; V was cut back by 2 bases and J by 3 bases. From germline, CDR1 is SGDLS and CDR2 YYNGEE. DNA of the CDR3: TGTGCCAGCAGCGTGGCCCAACAGGGGGTCTACGAGCAGTACTTC. Translation gives CASSVAQQGVYEQYF.

This clone was seen more than once but under ten times. This chain links TRBV6-4 with TRBJ1-1; D perhaps matches TRBD1 (6 bases). This CDR3 has 13 residues. The V end lost 6 bases, the J end lost 0 bases, and 8 bases lay between the germline ends. CDR1 is MRHNA and CDR2 is SNTAGT in the germline V gene. In DNA form, the CDR3 reads TGTGCCAGCAGAAGACAGGTGAACACTGAAGCTTTCTTT. This sequence encodes CASRRQVNTEAFF.

In its sample, this clone was seen a few times. This sequence joins TRBV7-2 and TRBJ2-3; D is unclear. There are 11 residues in the CDR3. Germline V lookup: CDR1 SGHTA, CDR2 FQGNSA. V lost 7 bases to trimming and J lost 4 bases, with 6 bases between them. The CDR3 DNA is TGTGCCAGCACCTCCGCAGATACGCAGTATTTT. It yields the protein CASTSADTQYF.

This clone was observed a few times. This chain connects TRBV7-3 to TRBJ1-2; possible D gene TRBD1, 5 bases. CDR1 and CDR2 from the germline V gene are SGHTA and FQGTGA. With 5 bases removed from V and 4 bases from J, the gap between germline ends came to 17 bases. The CDR3 is made up of 15 amino acids. The CDR3 region is CASSPSQGSGYGYTF. The CDR3, as DNA: TGTGCCAGCAGCCCGTCCCAGGGCTCGGGCTATGGCTACACCTTC.

This clone was observed a few times. The chain links TRBV4-2 to TRBJ1-2; 7 nucleotides line up with TRBD1. CDR1 is LGHNA, CDR2 YNFKEQ, per germline. This CDR3 contains 16 residues. J gave up 5 bases and V 4 bases, and 13 bases lay outside the gene matches. The CDR3 nucleotides are TGTGCCAGCAGCCGAGAGCTGCACGGGACAGAGTATGGCTACACCTTC. As protein: CASSRELHGTEYGYTF.

The rearrangement joins TRBV2 to TRBJ2-2, with a possible D match to TRBD2 (6 bases). This CDR3 has 14 amino acids. Germline loops: CDR1 SNHLY, CDR2 FYNNEI. The V end lost 7 bases, the J end lost 6 bases, and 15 bases lay between the germline ends. CDR3 nucleotide sequence: TGTGCCAGCAAGTCTGCGGGATCTGCCGGGGAGCTGTTTTTT. Protein sequence: CASKSAGSAGELFF.

The V gene is TRBV11-2, the J gene TRBJ2-7; TRBD2 might be the D (7 bases). The germline CDR1 and CDR2 sequences are SGHAT and FQNNGV. The CDR3 spans 14 residues. Between the trimmed V and J ends, which lost 4 bases and 5 bases, there was a span of 15 bases. The CDR3 nucleotides read TGTGCCAGCAGCTGGGGAGGGGGTCGGGACGAGCAGTACTTC. Its protein product is CASSWGGGRDEQYF.

This clone has a handful of counts. V is TRBV19 and J is TRBJ2-3, with D uncertain. The CDR3 has 14 residues. Germline-derived CDR1 and CDR2 are LNHDA and SQIVND (reference sequence). The germline V and J ends were trimmed by 7 bases and 5 bases, with 16 bases remaining between them. The CDR3 DNA follows: TGTGCCAGTACGGCATCCAGGAACGGAGATACGCAGTATTTT. It codes for CASTASRNGDTQYF.

The chain carries TRBV5-4 and TRBJ2-3; 10 positions match TRBD2. Unmatched junction bases numbered 3, after V lost 4 bases and J lost 4 bases. This CDR3 contains 14 residues. Germline V gives CDR1 SGHNT, CDR2 YYREEE (reference sequence). For the CDR3, the DNA is TGTGCCAGCAGCCCTAGCGGGAGTGCAGATACGCAGTATTTT. Translated, it gives CASSPSGSADTQYF.

The gene calls are TRBV13 and TRBJ2-2; D is uncertain. CDR1 and CDR2 (germline): PRHDT, FYEKMQ (reference sequence). The CDR3 is 14 residues long. Trimming removed 3 bases from V and 4 bases from J, with 9 bases in between. In nucleotides, the CDR3 is TGTGCCAGCAGCTTCCCTAGAACCACCGGGGAGCTGTTTTTT. It encodes CASSFPRTTGELFF.